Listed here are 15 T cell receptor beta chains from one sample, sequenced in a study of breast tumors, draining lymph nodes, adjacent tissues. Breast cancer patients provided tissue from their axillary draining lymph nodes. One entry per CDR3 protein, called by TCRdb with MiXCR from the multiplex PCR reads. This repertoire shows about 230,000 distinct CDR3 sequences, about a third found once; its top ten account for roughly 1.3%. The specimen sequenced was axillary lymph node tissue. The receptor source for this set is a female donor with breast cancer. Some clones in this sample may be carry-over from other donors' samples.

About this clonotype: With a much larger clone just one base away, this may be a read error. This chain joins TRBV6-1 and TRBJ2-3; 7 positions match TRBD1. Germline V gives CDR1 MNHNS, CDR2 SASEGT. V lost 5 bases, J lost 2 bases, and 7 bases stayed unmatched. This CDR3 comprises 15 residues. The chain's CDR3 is CASSPRTGSTDTQYF. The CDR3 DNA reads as TGTGCCAGCAGTCCACGGACAGGATCCACAGATACGCAGTATTTT.

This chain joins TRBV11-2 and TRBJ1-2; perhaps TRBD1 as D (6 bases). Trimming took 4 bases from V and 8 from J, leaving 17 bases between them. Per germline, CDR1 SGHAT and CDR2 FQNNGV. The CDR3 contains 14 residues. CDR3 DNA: TGTGCCAGCAGCTCCCACCGGGGGGGCATAGGCTACACCTTC. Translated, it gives CASSSHRGGIGYTF. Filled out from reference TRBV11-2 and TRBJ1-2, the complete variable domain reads EAGVAQSPRYKIIEKRQSVAFWCNPISGHATLYWYQQILGQGPKLLIQFQNNGVVDDSQLPKDRFSAERLKGVDSTLKIQPAKLEDSAVYLCASSSHRGGIGYTFGSGTRLTVV.

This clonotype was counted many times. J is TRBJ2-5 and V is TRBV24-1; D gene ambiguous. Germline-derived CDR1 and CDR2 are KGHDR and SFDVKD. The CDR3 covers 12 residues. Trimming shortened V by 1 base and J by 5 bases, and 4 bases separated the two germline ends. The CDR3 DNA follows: TGTGCCACCAGTGATTTTCTGGAGACCCAGTACTTC. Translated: CATSDFLETQYF.

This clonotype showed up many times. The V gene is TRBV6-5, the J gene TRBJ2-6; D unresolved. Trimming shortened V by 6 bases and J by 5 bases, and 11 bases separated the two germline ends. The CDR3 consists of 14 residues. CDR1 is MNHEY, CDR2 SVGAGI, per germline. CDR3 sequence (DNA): TGTGCCAGCAGACCGCCCAGGAGGGCCAACGTCCTGACTTTC. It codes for CASRPPRRANVLTF.

The CDR3 protein is CASSQTSGRAVSGELFF. The CDR3 bases are TGTGCCAGCAGCCAGACTAGCGGGAGGGCCGTAAGCGGGGAGCTGTTTTTT. The chain links TRBV5-5 to TRBJ2-2; 14 bases align to TRBD2. Per germline, CDR1 SGHKS and CDR2 YYEKEE (reference sequence). This CDR3 is built from 17 residues. V was clipped by 4 bases and J by 7 bases; unmatched bases: 9.

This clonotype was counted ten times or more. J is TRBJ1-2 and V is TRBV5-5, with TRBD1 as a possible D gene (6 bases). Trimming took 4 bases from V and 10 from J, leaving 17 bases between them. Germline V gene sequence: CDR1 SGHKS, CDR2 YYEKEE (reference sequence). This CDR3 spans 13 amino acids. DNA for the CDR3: TGTGCCAGCAGCCCGGGGACACCGGCCTTCTACACCTTC. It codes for CASSPGTPAFYTF.

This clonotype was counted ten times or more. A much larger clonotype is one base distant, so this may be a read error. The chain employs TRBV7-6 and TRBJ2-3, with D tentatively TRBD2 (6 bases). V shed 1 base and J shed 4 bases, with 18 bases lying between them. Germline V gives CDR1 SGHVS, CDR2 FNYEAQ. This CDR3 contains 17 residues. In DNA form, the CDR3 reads TGTGCCAGCAGCTTAGGCGCGGCGGGACGACGCGCAGATACGCAGTATTTT. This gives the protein CASSLGAAGRRADTQYF.

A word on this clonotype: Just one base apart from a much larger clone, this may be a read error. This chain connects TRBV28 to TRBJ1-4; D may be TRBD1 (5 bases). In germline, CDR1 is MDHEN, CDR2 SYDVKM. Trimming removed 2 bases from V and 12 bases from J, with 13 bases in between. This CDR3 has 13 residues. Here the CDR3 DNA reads TGTGCCAGCAGTTTACCCCAGGGACGAGAACTGTTTTTT. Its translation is CASSLPQGRELFF.

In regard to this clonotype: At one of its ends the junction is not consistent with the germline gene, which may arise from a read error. CDR3 region: CAGSQGTGCYEQYF. The CDR3 region has the DNA TGTGCCGGCAGTCAAGGGACAGGGTGCTACGAGCAGTACTTC. The chain is built from TRBV6-6 and TRBJ2-7; 9 bases fit TRBD1. The CDR3 contains 14 residues. CDR1 and CDR2 from the germline V gene are MNHNY and SVGAGI (reference sequence).

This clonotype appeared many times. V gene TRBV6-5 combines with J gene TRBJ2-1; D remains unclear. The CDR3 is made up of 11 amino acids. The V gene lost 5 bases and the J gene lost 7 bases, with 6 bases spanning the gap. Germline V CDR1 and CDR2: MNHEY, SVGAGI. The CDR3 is CASSSWNEQFF. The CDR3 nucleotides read TGTGCCAGCAGTAGCTGGAATGAGCAGTTCTTC.

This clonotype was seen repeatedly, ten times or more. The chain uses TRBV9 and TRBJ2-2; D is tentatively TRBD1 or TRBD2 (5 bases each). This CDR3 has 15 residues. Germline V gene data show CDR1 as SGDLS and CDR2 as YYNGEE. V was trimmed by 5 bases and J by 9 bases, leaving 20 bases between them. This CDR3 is CASSVRDDWGRELFF. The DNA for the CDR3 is TGTGCCAGCAGTGTCCGGGACGACTGGGGCCGGGAGCTGTTTTTT. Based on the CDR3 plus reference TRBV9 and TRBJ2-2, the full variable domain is DSGVTQTPKHLITATGQRVTLRCSPRSGDLSVYWYQQSLDQGLQFLIQYYNGEERAKGNILERFSAQQFPDLHSELNLSSLELGDSALYFCASSVRDDWGRELFFGEGSRLTVL.

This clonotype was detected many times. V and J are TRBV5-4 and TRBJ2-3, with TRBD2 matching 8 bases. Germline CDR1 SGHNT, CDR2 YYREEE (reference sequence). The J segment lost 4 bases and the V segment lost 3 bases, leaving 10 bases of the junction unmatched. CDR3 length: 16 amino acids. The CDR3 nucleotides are TGTGCCAGCAGCTCGGGGGGGGGGCGCCTCGCAGATACGCAGTATTTT. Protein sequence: CASSSGGGRLADTQYF.

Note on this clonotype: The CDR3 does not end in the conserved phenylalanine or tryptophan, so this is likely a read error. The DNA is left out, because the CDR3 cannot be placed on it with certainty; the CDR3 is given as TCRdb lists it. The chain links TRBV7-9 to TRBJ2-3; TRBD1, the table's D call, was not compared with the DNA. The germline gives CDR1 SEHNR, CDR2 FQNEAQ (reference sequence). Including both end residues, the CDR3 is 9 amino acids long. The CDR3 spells CASSRQGNY.

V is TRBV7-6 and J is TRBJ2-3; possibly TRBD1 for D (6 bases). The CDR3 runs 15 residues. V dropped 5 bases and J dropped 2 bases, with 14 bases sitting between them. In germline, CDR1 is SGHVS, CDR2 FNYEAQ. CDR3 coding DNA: TGTGCCAGCAGCATAGATACAGGGTCCACAGATACGCAGTATTTT. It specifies CASSIDTGSTDTQYF.

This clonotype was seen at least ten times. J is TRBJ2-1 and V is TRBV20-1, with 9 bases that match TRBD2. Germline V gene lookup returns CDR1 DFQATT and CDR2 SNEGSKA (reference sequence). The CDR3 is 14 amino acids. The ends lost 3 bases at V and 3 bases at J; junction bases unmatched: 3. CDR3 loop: CSASSGRVYNEQFF. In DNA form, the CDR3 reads TGCAGTGCTAGTAGCGGGAGAGTCTACAATGAGCAGTTCTTC.